The 9 T cell receptor beta chains below were found in one sample sequenced in a study of blood T cell repertoires in COVID-19 (dated by TCRdb to 2018 to 2021). Libraries were built with the immunoSEQ multiplex PCR assay. TCRdb obtained this table from immuneACCESS and retained in-frame rearrangements with V and J assigned. These tables miss some clones; where compared with another copy, unresolved V genes account for less than half of the shortfall, and the remainder is unexplained. The sample table holds 310,000 or so clones, of which roughly 85% were seen once. The top ten clonotypes cover roughly 6.3% of the sample. The sample taken for sequencing was PBMCs or T cells enriched from blood (not recorded which). Receptors originate from a middle-aged woman who had recovered from COVID-19.

This chain uses TRBV24-1 with TRBJ2-5; tentatively, D is TRBD1 (7 bases). The ends were cut back, 4 bases at V and 5 bases at J, with 19 bases in the middle. The V gene's germline CDR1 is KGHDR and CDR2 SFDVKD. This CDR3 region has 16 residues. The CDR3 is CATSDPGQALAETQYF. The CDR3 coding sequence is TGTGCCACCAGTGACCCCGGACAGGCCCTAGCGGAGACCCAGTACTTC.

The chain carries TRBV2 and TRBJ1-5; possibly TRBD1 for D (5 bases). V lost 3 bases and J 0 bases, leaving 9 bases between the germline ends. The V gene's germline CDR1 is SNHLY and CDR2 FYNNEI. This CDR3 is 15 amino acids long. CDR3 residues: CASSEGQNSNQPQHF. In DNA, the CDR3 is TGTGCCAGCAGTGAGGGGCAGAATAGCAATCAGCCCCAGCATTTT.

V gene TRBV7-6 combines with J gene TRBJ2-7; D uncertain. Germline V gene data show CDR1 as SGHVS and CDR2 as FNYEAQ. The CDR3 is made up of 11 amino acids. V was clipped by 8 bases and J by 4 bases, with 9 bases between them. CDR3 DNA: TGTGCCAGCTTGTCCGGGTACGAGCAGTACTTC. Translating it yields CASLSGYEQYF.

This clone was observed a handful of times. The chain is built from TRBV30 and TRBJ2-2; D perhaps matches TRBD2 (6 bases). The CDR3 is 16 amino acids. V shed 1 base and J shed 4 bases, with 16 bases lying between them. The germline V gene encodes CDR1 GTSNPN and CDR2 SVGIG (reference sequence). The CDR3 protein is CAWSDGPGSPTGELFF. The CDR3 DNA follows: TGTGCCTGGAGTGACGGCCCCGGGAGTCCCACCGGGGAGCTGTTTTTT.

The rearrangement joins TRBV7-9 to TRBJ2-2, with 12 bases matching TRBD2. CDR3 length: 17 residues. Germline CDR1 is SEHNR and CDR2 is FQNEAQ (reference sequence). V lost 4 bases to trimming and J lost 5 bases; unmatched junction nucleotides: 8. CDR3 protein: CASSSPTSGRGTGELFF. The CDR3 DNA follows: TGTGCCAGCAGCTCGCCGACTAGCGGGAGAGGAACCGGGGAGCTGTTTTTT.

This rearrangement joins TRBV18 to TRBJ1-1, with 7 bases that match TRBD1. The CDR3 contains 14 residues. Germline CDR1 and CDR2: KGHSH and LQKENI. Losses at the gene ends were 2 bases for V and 4 bases for J; bases not matched to a gene: 4. The CDR3 DNA reads as TGTGCCAGCTCACCAAGGGGGCCGGTCACTGAAGCTTTCTTT. Amino acid sequence: CASSPRGPVTEAFF.

This clone has more than one count but fewer than ten. J is TRBJ1-4 and V is TRBV7-9, with unresolved D. The CDR3 loop spans 13 amino acids. Germline CDR1 reads SEHNR; CDR2 reads FQNEAQ (reference sequence). Trimming took 4 bases from V and 5 from J, leaving 8 bases between them. CDR3 amino acids: CASSSERNEKLFF. The CDR3 nucleotides read TGTGCCAGCAGCTCCGAGAGGAATGAAAAACTGTTTTTT.

The chain joins TRBV29-1 to TRBJ1-1, with D possibly matching TRBD1 (5 bases). The germline V and J ends were trimmed by 6 bases and 1 base, with 15 bases remaining between them. The CDR3 consists of 14 residues. The germline V gene encodes CDR1 SQVTM and CDR2 ANQGSEA. DNA of the CDR3: TGCAGCGTCCAGTGGGGGGTTGGGAACACTGAAGCTTTCTTT. Protein product: CSVQWGVGNTEAFF.

V is TRBV5-6 and J is TRBJ2-7; TRBD2 aligns across 10 bases. Germline values: CDR1 SGHDT, CDR2 YYEEEE. J lost 4 bases, V lost 6 bases, and 7 bases had no gene match. The CDR3 length is 14 residues. This CDR3 reads CASTRTSGGYEQYF. The CDR3 region has the DNA TGTGCCAGCACCCGGACTAGCGGTGGGTACGAGCAGTACTTC.